These 18 T cell receptor beta chains were all obtained from the same sample, sequenced in a study of T-cell reconstitution after alpha-beta-depleted transplantation in children. The TCRbeta library incorporated unique molecular identifiers. TCRdb reprocessed the PCR reads via MiXCR and lists one record per CDR3 protein. The sample lists roughly 52,000 distinct CDR3 sequences, 5% to 6.5% occurring once. Source: PBMCs, mostly from graft donor cells, taken 60 days after TCRalphabeta/CD19-depleted stem cell transplant. Receptors were obtained from a female patient aged 2-9 years who had a stem cell transplant for aplastic anemia, so the T cells may come from the graft donor.

The table lists this clonotype with many counts. The V gene is TRBV5-4, the J gene TRBJ2-6; TRBD1 agrees at 8 bases. The CDR3 extends over 17 amino acids. V lost 6 bases, J lost 1 base, and 9 bases stayed unmatched. Germline CDR1 and CDR2: SGHNT and YYREEE (reference sequence). The CDR3 loop reads CASNYRTGRSGANVLTF. Written as DNA, the CDR3 is TGTGCCAGCAATTATAGGACAGGGAGATCTGGGGCCAACGTCCTGACTTTC. Based on the CDR3 plus reference TRBV5-4 and TRBJ2-6, the full variable domain is ETGVTQSPTHLIKTRGQQVTLRCSSQSGHNTVSWYQQALGQGPQFIFQYYREEENGRGNFPPRFSGLQFPNYSSELNVNALELDDSALYLCASNYRTGRSGANVLTFGAGSRLTVL.

This clonotype has at least ten counts. V gene TRBV9 combines with J gene TRBJ2-2, with a weak D call TRBD2 (5 bases). Germline V gives CDR1 SGDLS, CDR2 YYNGEE. Trimming stripped 4 bases from V and 8 bases from J, with 9 bases between. This CDR3 comprises 12 residues. CDR3 nucleotides: TGTGCCAGCAGCCAACGGAGGGGGGAGCTGTTTTTT. This sequence encodes CASSQRRGELFF. Looking up the rest from reference TRBV9 and TRBJ2-2 gives the full variable domain: DSGVTQTPKHLITATGQRVTLRCSPRSGDLSVYWYQQSLDQGLQFLIQYYNGEERAKGNILERFSAQQFPDLHSELNLSSLELGDSALYFCASSQRRGELFFGEGSRLTVL.

The chain is built from TRBV9 and TRBJ2-3, with D perhaps matching TRBD1 (6 bases). The CDR3 loop spans 20 amino acids. With 4 bases removed from V and 2 bases from J, the gap between germline ends came to 29 bases. CDR1 is SGDLS, CDR2 YYNGEE, per germline. The DNA for the CDR3 is TGTGCCAGCAGCACCCACCCAGGGACATCCGGGCTGGGTGCCACAGATACGCAGTATTTT. Its translation is CASSTHPGTSGLGATDTQYF.

In this sample, this clonotype turned up many times. V is TRBV28 and J is TRBJ2-3; maybe TRBD1 (6 bases). The germline V gene encodes CDR1 MDHEN and CDR2 SYDVKM. V dropped 6 bases and J dropped 6 bases, with 7 bases sitting between them. CDR3 length: 11 amino acids. CDR3 in amino acids: CASSQGDTQYF. CDR3 DNA sequence: TGTGCCAGCAGCCAGGGGGATACGCAGTATTTT. Full variable domain (remainder filled in from reference TRBV28 and TRBJ2-3): DVKVTQSSRYLVKRTGEKVFLECVQDMDHENMFWYRQDPGLGLRLIYFSYDVKMKEKGDIPEGYSVSREKKERFSLILESASTNQTSMYLCASSQGDTQYFGPGTRLTVL.

This clonotype was observed many times. J is TRBJ2-5 and V is TRBV4-2; 8 bases line up with TRBD2. With 0 bases clipped from V and 5 bases from J, the junction kept 2 bases outside the gene matches. The CDR3 loop spans 14 amino acids. Germline V gives CDR1 LGHNA, CDR2 YNFKEQ. The CDR3 reads CASSQDGTRETQYF. The CDR3 DNA follows: TGTGCCAGCAGCCAAGACGGGACTAGGGAGACCCAGTACTTC.

This clonotype is medium-sized. The chain has TRBV28 and TRBJ2-7, with TRBD1 matching over 10 bases. This CDR3 region has 15 residues. The trim removed 7 bases at V and 4 bases at J, leaving 10 bases unmatched. Germline V gene sequence: CDR1 MDHEN, CDR2 SYDVKM. Here the CDR3 DNA reads TGTGCCAGCACCCGATTCGGGACAGGGGTATACGAGCAGTACTTC. This gives the protein CASTRFGTGVYEQYF.

Ten or more counts support this clonotype. This sequence joins TRBV12-3 or TRBV12-4 and TRBJ2-7; D gene ambiguous. The CDR3 totals 15 residues. Trimming took off 5 bases at V and 3 bases at J, with 17 bases between the two ends. In DNA form, the CDR3 reads TGTGCCAGCAGTCTCTACGGCCCCGATCACTACGAGCAGTACTTC. Protein: CASSLYGPDHYEQYF.

The table lists this clonotype with a few counts. The V gene is TRBV2, the J gene TRBJ2-5; 12 bases map to TRBD2. CDR1 is SNHLY, CDR2 FYNNEI, per germline. V shed 4 bases and J 4 bases; nucleotides not matched to a gene: 7. CDR3 length equals 16 residues. The CDR3: CASSVQKTSGRETQYF. As DNA, the CDR3 is TGTGCCAGCAGTGTCCAGAAGACTAGCGGGAGAGAGACCCAGTACTTC.

In this sample, this clonotype turned up a few times. The V gene is TRBV29-1, the J gene TRBJ1-2; no clear D gene. The CDR3 extends over 13 amino acids. The germline gives CDR1 SQVTM, CDR2 ANQGSEA. With 4 bases removed from V and 0 bases from J, the gap between germline ends came to 9 bases. DNA of the CDR3: TGCAGCGTTGTTAGTACAGCTAACTATGGCTACACCTTC. It is translated as CSVVSTANYGYTF.

This clonotype was detected only a few times. The V call is TRBV7-9, the J call TRBJ2-7; D might be TRBD2 (5 bases). Germline V gene sequence: CDR1 SEHNR, CDR2 FQNEAQ (reference sequence). Trimming shortened V by 2 bases and J by 5 bases, and 7 bases separated the two germline ends. CDR3 length: 12 residues. The CDR3 loop is CASSLYGDEQYF. CDR3 nucleotides: TGTGCCAGCAGCTTATACGGGGACGAGCAGTACTTC.

There are many counts of this clonotype. The V call is TRBV5-1, the J call TRBJ2-7, with 11 positions matching TRBD2. Per germline, CDR1 SGHRS and CDR2 YFSETQ. CDR3 size: 14 residues. V was pared by 4 bases and J by 3 bases, with 3 bases of the junction left unmatched. The CDR3 loop is CASSGTSGGYEQYF. CDR3 sequence (DNA): TGCGCCAGCAGCGGAACTAGCGGGGGCTACGAGCAGTACTTC.

A few counts support this clonotype. The chain is built from TRBV6-2 or TRBV6-3 and TRBJ1-5, with TRBD1 as a possible D gene (6 bases). The CDR3 runs 15 residues. Looked up from germline, CDR1 is MNHEY and CDR2 is SVGEGT. V lost 8 bases and J 2 bases, leaving 16 bases between the germline ends. The CDR3 is CASQREEGGNQPQHF. CDR3 DNA: TGTGCCAGCCAAAGGGAGGAGGGGGGCAATCAGCCCCAGCATTTT.

This clonotype was counted ten times or more. This chain connects TRBV20-1 to TRBJ2-1, with D possibly matching TRBD2 (5 bases). The V gene's germline CDR1 is DFQATT and CDR2 SNEGSKA (reference sequence). The CDR3 is 12 residues long. Trimming cost V 6 bases and J 6 bases, with 12 bases left between them. Here the CDR3 DNA reads TGCAGTGCCCATCTAGCTTTCAATGAGCAGTTCTTC. Its protein product is CSAHLAFNEQFF.

This clonotype was counted ten times or more. Here the CDR3 reads CASSPGVTNTEAFF. CDR3 sequence (DNA): TGTGCCAGCTCACCAGGGGTTACGAACACTGAAGCTTTCTTT. The chain recombines TRBV18 with TRBJ1-1; the D is unclear. In germline, CDR1 is KGHSH, CDR2 LQKENI. The CDR3 runs to 14 residues. V lost 2 bases to trimming and J lost 1 base, with 8 bases between them.

This clonotype was counted ten times or more. This chain uses TRBV24-1 with TRBJ2-5; D is ambiguous. V lost 0 bases and J 1 base, leaving 8 bases between the germline ends. CDR3 length: 15 residues. CDR1 and CDR2 (germline): KGHDR, SFDVKD. The CDR3 loop reads CATSDLGGSQETQYF. Written as DNA, the CDR3 is TGTGCCACCAGTGATTTGGGCGGCAGCCAAGAGACCCAGTACTTC.

This clonotype was seen many times. The chain carries TRBV4-3 and TRBJ2-1; D not resolved. CDR3 length equals 17 residues. The germline V gene has CDR1 LGHNA and CDR2 YSLEER. The V gene lost 1 base and the J gene lost 0 bases, with 13 bases spanning the gap. CDR3 coding DNA: TGCGCCAGCAGCCAAGTTCGAGGCGGAATCTCCTACAATGAGCAGTTCTTC. It is translated as CASSQVRGGISYNEQFF.

This clonotype was observed at least ten times. The DNA of the CDR3 is TGCGCCAGCAGCTTGGGAGGGAGGGAGCAGTACTTC. The encoded protein is CASSLGGREQYF. The chain has TRBV5-1 and TRBJ2-7, with a weak D call TRBD2 (6 bases). This CDR3 is built from 12 residues. V was cut by 0 bases and J by 7 bases, with 8 bases left in between. Germline V gives CDR1 SGHRS, CDR2 YFSETQ. Supplemented by reference TRBV5-1 and TRBJ2-7, the full variable domain reads KAGVTQTPRYLIKTRGQQVTLSCSPISGHRSVSWYQQTPGQGLQFLFEYFSETQRNKGNFPGRFSGRQFSNSRSEMNVSTLELGDSALYLCASSLGGREQYFGPGTRLTVT.

Ten or more counts support this clonotype. The chain recombines TRBV9 with TRBJ2-7; D is undetermined. This CDR3 contains 15 residues. Germline V lookup: CDR1 SGDLS, CDR2 YYNGEE. With 4 bases removed from V and 0 bases from J, the gap between germline ends came to 14 bases. The CDR3 sequence: CASSYIDGFSYEQYF. The CDR3 DNA reads as TGTGCCAGCAGCTATATCGACGGATTCTCCTACGAGCAGTACTTC.